This is a list of T cell receptor beta chains from one sample in a study of cytomegalovirus exposure and HLA in healthy donors. Data came from immunoSEQ multiplex PCR; TCRdb stores just in-frame clones and leaves some out. The table includes around 220,000 clones, around 90% detected once. The specimen was PBMCs. The source is a woman aged 18-29 years in good health and CMV-seronegative. The CDR3 runs from the conserved cysteine through the conserved F or W. The order of the fields is J gene, D gene, clone size, V gene, CDR3 DNA, CDR3 protein. The D gene is left open where the match is weak. Not every row has a clone size; where given, it reads once, few, many or a size class.

j_gene: TRBJ2-1; d_gene: TRBD2; abundance: .; v_gene: TRBV10-3; CDR3nt: TGTGCCATCAGTGACGGGGGAGGGCCGGGCTCCTACAATGAGCAGTTCTTC; CDR3aa: CAISDGGGPGSYNEQFF
j_gene: TRBJ1-2; d_gene: .; abundance: .; v_gene: TRBV28; CDR3nt: TGTGCCAGCTGGCAGTTTAACTATGGCTACACCTTC; CDR3aa: CASWQFNYGYTF
j_gene: TRBJ2-1; d_gene: .; abundance: once; v_gene: TRBV27; CDR3nt: TGTGCCAGCAGATACCTAATGGGGGGCAATGAGCAGTTCTTC; CDR3aa: CASRYLMGGNEQFF
j_gene: TRBJ2-1; d_gene: TRBD1; abundance: .; v_gene: TRBV9; CDR3nt: TGTGCCAGCAGCGGAACACCGGGACAGGAATATGTCAATGAGCAGTTCTTC; CDR3aa: CASSGTPGQEYVNEQFF
j_gene: TRBJ1-1; d_gene: .; abundance: .; v_gene: TRBV6-5; CDR3nt: TGTGCCAGCAGCCCCTGGGGGGTTGGGGACACTGAAGCTTTCTTT; CDR3aa: CASSPWGVGDTEAFF
j_gene: TRBJ2-2; d_gene: .; abundance: .; v_gene: TRBV12-5; CDR3nt: TGTGCTAGTCAGCTAGCGAGTACCGGGGAGCTGTTTTTT; CDR3aa: CASQLASTGELFF
j_gene: TRBJ2-3; d_gene: .; abundance: .; v_gene: TRBV5-1; CDR3nt: TGCGCCAGCAGCTTGGTTGGCACCTCTAGCACAGATACGCAGTATTTT; CDR3aa: CASSLVGTSSTDTQYF
j_gene: TRBJ2-7; d_gene: TRBD1; abundance: .; v_gene: TRBV27; CDR3nt: TGTGCCAGCGGAATGAGGGGGCCTTTCGGTTACGAGCAGTACTTC; CDR3aa: CASGMRGPFGYEQYF
j_gene: TRBJ2-1; d_gene: TRBD2; abundance: once; v_gene: TRBV6-5; CDR3nt: TGTGCCAGCAGTTACCAAGGGCGGGGGGACAATGAGCAGTTCTTC; CDR3aa: CASSYQGRGDNEQFF
j_gene: TRBJ1-5; d_gene: .; abundance: .; v_gene: TRBV30; CDR3nt: TGTGCCTGGAAGCCTACTGGGGCCAGTAGCAATCAGCCCCAGCATTTT; CDR3aa: CAWKPTGASSNQPQHF
j_gene: TRBJ2-5; d_gene: .; abundance: .; v_gene: TRBV7-9; CDR3nt: TGTGCCAGCACGGAGGGACCCGGAGGGCGAGAGACCCAGTACTTC; CDR3aa: CASTEGPGGRETQYF
j_gene: TRBJ2-2; d_gene: .; abundance: .; v_gene: TRBV10-1; CDR3nt: TGCGCCAGCAGTCTGAACACCGGGGAGCTGTTTTTT; CDR3aa: CASSLNTGELFF
j_gene: TRBJ2-1; d_gene: .; abundance: .; v_gene: TRBV5-3; CDR3nt: TGTGCCAGAAGCTTGAGGCAGGCCCTCAATATTTACAATGAGCAGTTCTTC; CDR3aa: CARSLRQALNIYNEQFF
j_gene: TRBJ2-1; d_gene: TRBD1; abundance: .; v_gene: TRBV5-1; CDR3nt: TGCGCCAGCAGGTTAACCGGGACAGGGGTGAATGAGCAGTTCTTC; CDR3aa: CASRLTGTGVNEQFF
j_gene: TRBJ2-4; d_gene: .; abundance: .; v_gene: TRBV28; CDR3nt: TGTGCCAGCAGTTTATTTCTGGACACCCTTCTAGCCAAAAACATTCAGTACTTC; CDR3aa: CASSLFLDTLLAKNIQYF
j_gene: TRBJ2-2; d_gene: .; abundance: .; v_gene: TRBV2; CDR3nt: TGTGCCAGCAGCGACCTACGGGTACCGGTCACCGGGGAGCTGTTTTTT; CDR3aa: CASSDLRVPVTGELFF
j_gene: TRBJ2-5; d_gene: .; abundance: .; v_gene: TRBV6-5; CDR3nt: TGTGCCAGCAGTTATAGTTTTCGTGAGACCCAGTACTTC; CDR3aa: CASSYSFRETQYF